This T cell receptor beta chain is drawn from a study of cytomegalovirus exposure and HLA in healthy donors. Whole-study findings and limits: Presence/absence analysis assumed near-uniform sequencing depth across donors.

The table lists this clone with a few counts. Antigen: not known. PCR used 60 Vbeta primers and 13 Jbeta primers. Original methodology: Roughly 80 million unique TCR beta chains, roughly 11 million of them shared, were counted by a later analysis. Only in-frame clones appear in the TCRdb table, and some are missing; sequencing was by immunoSEQ multiplex PCR. Clonal size and the V and J genes are those of that table, whereas D and trimming came from the DNA. Of 70,000 to 95,000 clones in the sample, about three quarters were seen once. Input material: PBMCs. The clonotype was recovered from a male donor in good health and CMV-seronegative.

CDR3 in amino acids: CASSERGRTTYEQYF. CDR3 sequence (DNA): TGTGCCAGCAGCGAACGCGGGAGGACGACCTACGAGCAGTACTTC. The chain couples TRBV7-8 to TRBJ2-7, with 8 bases aligning to TRBD2. The CDR3 runs 15 residues. Germline V gene data show CDR1 as SGHVS and CDR2 as FQNEAQ. The trim removed 5 bases at V and 2 bases at J, leaving 8 bases unmatched. Filled out from reference TRBV7-8 and TRBJ2-7, the complete variable domain reads GAGVSQSPRYKVAKRGQDVALRCDPISGHVSLFWYQQALGQGPEFLTYFQNEAQLDKSGLPSDRFFAERPEGSVSTLKIQRTQQEDSAVYLCASSERGRTTYEQYFGPGTRLTVT.